What follows are 23 T cell receptor beta chains derived from one specimen sequenced in a study of glioma-infiltrating T cells. The iRepertoire nested amplicon-rescue multiplex PCR amplified TCR alpha and beta CDR3s from RNA. One entry per CDR3 protein results from TCRdb running MiXCR on the multiplex PCR reads. Of 150,000 or so distinct CDR3 sequences detected, approximately 40% appear once; the ten largest clones hold around 18%. Source material: glioma tissue, nonneoplastic brain tissue, or PBMCs (not recorded which). The receptors originated from a human donor with low-grade glioma or glioblastoma, undergoing nonglioma brain surgery, or in good health (not recorded which).

The rearrangement links TRBV28 to TRBJ2-3, with 11 positions matching TRBD2. Germline V CDR1 and CDR2: MDHEN, SYDVKM. Unmatched junction bases numbered 4, after V lost 3 bases and J lost 2 bases. This CDR3 has 16 amino acids. The CDR3 coding sequence is TGTGCCAGCAGTTTGAGTAGCGGGAGGGTCACAGATACGCAGTATTTT. Translating it yields CASSLSSGRVTDTQYF. The variable domain in full, with the rest retrieved from reference TRBV28 and TRBJ2-3, is DVKVTQSSRYLVKRTGEKVFLECVQDMDHENMFWYRQDPGLGLRLIYFSYDVKMKEKGDIPEGYSVSREKKERFSLILESASTNQTSMYLCASSLSSGRVTDTQYFGPGTRLTVL.

Concerning this clonotype itself: A clone one base away is much larger, so this may be a read error. The V call is TRBV7-2, the J call TRBJ2-1; D remains unclear. The germline CDR1 and CDR2 sequences are SGHTA and FQGNSA. There are 15 residues in the CDR3. V dropped 1 base and J dropped 1 base, with 8 bases sitting between them. The CDR3 is CASSLDRASYNEQFF. The CDR3 DNA is TGTGCCAGCAGCTTAGATCGGGCGTCCTACAATGAGCAGTTCTTC. Variable domain in full (rest from reference TRBV7-2 and TRBJ2-1): GAGVSQSPSNKVTEKGKDVELRCDPISGHTALYWYRQSLGQGLEFLIYFQGNSAPDKSGLPSDRFSAERTGGSVSTLTIQRTQQEDSAVYLCASSLDRASYNEQFFGPGTRLTVL.

The J gene is TRBJ1-1, the V gene TRBV12-5; D not resolved. The CDR3 runs 15 residues. The germline V gene encodes CDR1 LGHNT and CDR2 FRNRAP. V lost 5 bases and J lost 0, with 13 bases in between. DNA of the CDR3: TGTGCTAGTGGTCCTCATGTTTTAATGAACACTGAAGCTTTCTTT. Translated: CASGPHVLMNTEAFF.

The chain links TRBV6-5 to TRBJ1-2, with D maybe TRBD1 (6 bases). Deletions cut 7 bases from V and 2 bases from J, with 20 bases between. Per germline, CDR1 MNHEY and CDR2 SVGAGI. The CDR3 totals 16 residues. CDR3: CASTLMGGASNYGYTF. Here the CDR3 DNA reads TGTGCCAGCACCCTTATGGGGGGCGCGTCAAACTATGGCTACACCTTC.

This sequence joins TRBV11-2 and TRBJ2-1; a weak D match, TRBD1 (6 bases). V lost 1 base to trimming and J lost 3 bases, with 13 bases between them. The CDR3 sequence is 16 residues long. Germline V gives CDR1 SGHAT, CDR2 FQNNGV. Written as DNA, the CDR3 is TGTGCCAGCAGCTTAGGGACCGACAGGTACTACAATGAGCAGTTCTTC. Translating it yields CASSLGTDRYYNEQFF.

Concerning this clonotype itself: The junction differs from germline at one of its ends, possibly a read error. The chain carries TRBV10-2 and TRBJ1-1, with D uncertain. The length of the CDR3 is 15 residues. Germline V gene lookup returns CDR1 WSHSY and CDR2 SAAADI. The CDR3 loop is CAISRGGLRDTEAFF. DNA of the CDR3: TGTGCCATCAGCCGGGGTGGGTTACGGGACACTGAAGCTTTCTTT.

The chain couples TRBV6-1 to TRBJ1-1; D not certain. V shed 7 bases and J shed 0 bases, with 12 bases lying between them. Germline V gene sequence: CDR1 MNHNS, CDR2 SASEGT. This CDR3 is 14 amino acids long. In nucleotides, the CDR3 is TGTGCCAGCACCATTACGGCAATGAACACTGAAGCTTTCTTT. It specifies CASTITAMNTEAFF.

Note on this clonotype: Being one base from a much bigger clone, this may be a read error. The chain is built from TRBV20-1 and TRBJ2-7; D remains unclear. V lost 0 bases to trimming and J lost 2 bases, with 5 bases between them. Germline V gene data show CDR1 as DFQATT and CDR2 as SNEGSKA (reference sequence). The CDR3 is 12 residues long. The chain's CDR3 is CSARDHTYEQYF. The CDR3 bases are TGCAGTGCTAGAGATCATACCTACGAGCAGTACTTC.

The rearrangement joins TRBV18 to TRBJ2-1, with TRBD2 matching 14 bases. J gave up 6 bases and V 0 bases, and 1 base lay outside the gene matches. The CDR3 is 16 amino acids. Germline V gene lookup returns CDR1 KGHSH and CDR2 LQKENI. The CDR3 bases are TGTGCCAGCTCACCACCCGGGACTAGCGGGAGCAATGAGCAGTTCTTC. Protein sequence: CASSPPGTSGSNEQFF.

The gene calls are TRBV6-1 and TRBJ1-4; D unresolved. V shed 2 bases and J shed 5 bases, with 15 bases lying between them. The CDR3 has 16 amino acids. Germline loops: CDR1 MNHNS, CDR2 SASEGT. This CDR3 reads CASSESPLPRNEKLFF. CDR3 bases: TGTGCCAGCAGTGAATCGCCCCTTCCCCGAAATGAAAAACTGTTTTTT.

This clonotype was detected only a few times. The chain has TRBV27 and TRBJ2-2, with D unresolved. Germline loops: CDR1 MNHEY, CDR2 SMNVEV (reference sequence). This CDR3 spans 13 amino acids. The germline V and J ends were trimmed by 6 bases and 6 bases, with 11 bases remaining between them. The CDR3 region has the DNA TGTGCCAGCAGGAAACAACTCGCCGGGGAGCTGTTTTTT. Protein product: CASRKQLAGELFF.

This clonotype was detected a few times. The chain links TRBV7-2 to TRBJ2-3; D gene uncertain. Germline-derived CDR1 and CDR2 are SGHTA and FQGNSA. The V and J ends lost 5 bases and 2 bases respectively, with 14 bases between them. This CDR3 spans 15 amino acids. The CDR3 spells CASSPQTTVTDTQYF. The CDR3 nucleotides are TGTGCCAGCAGCCCCCAAACGACTGTCACAGATACGCAGTATTTT.

This clonotype was recorded many times. This chain connects TRBV6-1 to TRBJ1-1, with D possibly matching TRBD1 (6 bases). Trimming stripped 5 bases from V and 4 bases from J, with 11 bases between. CDR3 length: 13 amino acids. Germline CDR1 reads MNHNS; CDR2 reads SASEGT. The CDR3 coding sequence is TGTGCCAGCAGTCACCTAGGGGGCACTGAAGCTTTCTTT. This translates into CASSHLGGTEAFF.

This clonotype occurred a few times. The V and J genes are TRBV6-6 and TRBJ2-7; the D is unclear. The germline CDR1 and CDR2 sequences are MNHNY and SVGAGI (reference sequence). The ends were cut back, 2 bases at V and 4 bases at J, with 9 bases in the middle. This CDR3 contains 13 residues. As DNA, the CDR3 is TGTGCCAGCAGTTACGCCCTCGAGTACGAGCAGTACTTC. This sequence encodes CASSYALEYEQYF.

This chain uses TRBV6-1 with TRBJ1-3; a weak D match, TRBD1 (6 bases). Germline CDR1 and CDR2: MNHNS and SASEGT. The V end was cut by 6 bases, the J end by 0 bases, with 12 bases between. The CDR3 is 15 residues long. CDR3 in amino acids: CASSLRGSSGNTIYF. The CDR3 region has the DNA TGTGCCAGCAGCCTCAGGGGAAGCTCTGGAAACACCATATATTTT.

This clonotype was recorded a few times. This rearrangement joins TRBV28 to TRBJ2-7; 9 positions agree with TRBD2. V lost 6 bases to trimming and J lost 5 bases; unmatched junction nucleotides: 17. CDR3 length: 17 amino acids. From germline, CDR1 is MDHEN and CDR2 SYDVKM. As DNA, the CDR3 is TGTGCCAGCAGAAAATGGGGTAGCGGGAGCGCGTCCCACGAGCAGTACTTC. This encodes CASRKWGSGSASHEQYF.

The chain carries TRBV4-1 and TRBJ2-7; D may be TRBD2 (6 bases). Germline CDR1 and CDR2: MGHRA and YSYEKL. The CDR3 loop spans 17 amino acids. Trimming shortened V by 0 bases and J by 0 bases, and 15 bases separated the two germline ends. In DNA, the CDR3 is TGCGCCAGCAGCCAAGAGGGATTTCGCGGGGACTCCTACGAGCAGTACTTC. Amino acid sequence: CASSQEGFRGDSYEQYF.

CDR3 coding DNA: TGCAGTGCTAGTCCAGGGGGAAACATTCAGTACTTC. It encodes CSASPGGNIQYF. The genes are TRBV20-1 and TRBJ2-4; TRBD1 matches 7 bases. This CDR3 comprises 12 residues. Trimming removed 3 bases from V and 6 bases from J; junction bases left unmatched: 2. Germline assignment: CDR1 DFQATT and CDR2 SNEGSKA (reference sequence).

In its sample, this clonotype was seen many times. This chain links TRBV6-1 with TRBJ2-1, with D unresolved. Trimming removed 6 bases at V and 5 bases at J, with 11 bases between. Germline CDR1 MNHNS, CDR2 SASEGT. CDR3 length: 13 residues. For the CDR3, the DNA is TGTGCCAGCAGCACCGACGCGAACAATGAGCAGTTCTTC. Its translation: CASSTDANNEQFF.

This clonotype came up a few times. The gene calls are TRBV2 and TRBJ2-1, with D unclear. Per germline, CDR1 SNHLY and CDR2 FYNNEI. The ends were cut back, 4 bases at V and 7 bases at J, with 5 bases in the middle. The CDR3 is 11 amino acids. The CDR3, as DNA: TGTGCCAGCAGTGTAAGAAATGAGCAGTTCTTC. It encodes CASSVRNEQFF.

The J gene is TRBJ2-1, the V gene TRBV6-1; D is perhaps TRBD2 (6 bases). Per germline, CDR1 MNHNS and CDR2 SASEGT. Trimming left V 6 bases short and J 8 bases short, with 17 bases between. The length of the CDR3 is 14 residues. The CDR3 loop is CASSPDPAGHEQFF. The CDR3 nucleotides read TGTGCCAGCAGCCCGGACCCGGCGGGACATGAGCAGTTCTTC.

The chain combines TRBV28 with TRBJ2-3; D may be TRBD2 (6 bases). This CDR3 spans 15 amino acids. Germline V CDR1 and CDR2: MDHEN, SYDVKM. Trimming removed 8 bases from V and 0 bases from J, with 15 bases in between. The CDR3 nucleotides are TGTGCCAGCCAAAACAAGGGACTTAGCACAGATACGCAGTATTTT. It yields the protein CASQNKGLSTDTQYF.

The chain is built from TRBV2 and TRBJ1-2; tentatively, D is TRBD1 (6 bases). V lost 9 bases and J lost 4, with 21 bases in between. The CDR3 is made up of 15 amino acids. Germline CDR1 is SNHLY and CDR2 is FYNNEI. This CDR3 reads CASTLDRTTSYGYTF. In nucleotides, the CDR3 is TGTGCCAGTACGCTAGACAGGACTACCTCCTATGGCTACACCTTC. The entire variable domain, with the rest obtained from reference TRBV2 and TRBJ1-2, is as follows: EPEVTQTPSHQVTQMGQEVILRCVPISNHLYFYWYRQILGQKVEFLVSFYNNEISEKSEIFDDQFSVERPDGSNFTLKIRSTKLEDSAMYFCASTLDRTTSYGYTFGSGTRLTVV.